Described below is a single TCR beta chain sequence and its context. This sample was included in a study of blood T cell repertoires in COVID-19. Clones were sequenced by immunoSEQ multiplex PCR, and TCRdb holds only the in-frame ones, with some missing. The sample holds about 320,000 clones; around 90% are singletons and the top ten take 5%. The CDR3 is 13 residues long. Trimming shortened V by 6 bases and J by 0 bases, and 8 bases separated the two germline ends. Germline CDR1 is LNHDA and CDR2 is SQIVND (reference sequence). This rearrangement joins TRBV19 to TRBJ1-1, with no clear D. The sequenced sample consisted of PBMCs or T cells enriched from blood (not recorded which). The TCR originated in a man aged 30 to 39 who had recovered from COVID-19. The CDR3 loop reads CASREVLNTEAFF. CDR3 in DNA: TGTGCCAGTAGGGAGGTTTTGAACACTGAAGCTTTCTTT. The whole variable domain, remainder taken from reference TRBV19 and TRBJ1-1, is DGGITQSPKYLFRKEGQNVTLSCEQNLNHDAMYWYRQDPGQGLRLIYYSQIVNDFQKGDIAEGYSVSREKKESFPLTVTSAQKNPTAFYLCASREVLNTEAFFGQGTRLTVV.